This is a list of T cell receptor beta chains from one sample in a study of T cells in localized non-small cell lung cancer. Repertoires were generated with immunoSEQ multiplex PCR, while TCRdb's copy carries only in-frame clones and drops some. Of around 25,000 clones in the sample, roughly nine tenths were seen once. The material was peripheral blood, obtained before any cancer treatment. These receptors originate from a woman aged 35-70 years with stage I lung adenocarcinoma. Both conserved end residues are part of each CDR3. D genes are given only for firm matches. Expanded clones get a size class; other rows say once, few or many, or leave the size out.

-	-	TRBV29-1	TRBJ2-2	TGCAGCGTTCCGGGTGGGTCCGGGGAGCTGTTTTTT	CSVPGGSGELFF
-	TRBD2	TRBV6-4	TRBJ2-1	TGTGCCAGCAGTGGTGGACTAGCGGGGAATGAGCAGTTCTTC	CASSGGLAGNEQFF
-	-	TRBV28	TRBJ1-5	TGTGCCAGTTTCATCGGGGCCTATAGCAATCAGCCCCAGCATTTT	CASFIGAYSNQPQHF
-	-	TRBV11-2	TRBJ1-6	TGTGCCAGCAGCCCAATGGTGGCTAATTCACCCCTCCACTTT	CASSPMVANSPLHF
-	TRBD2	TRBV11-1	TRBJ2-5	TGTGCCAGCAGCATTATCGGGGGGGGTCAAGAGACCCAGTACTTC	CASSIIGGGQETQYF
few	TRBD1	TRBV2	TRBJ1-6	TGTGCCAGCAGTAGTACCTTGACAGGGCCAAATTCACCCCTCCACTTT	CASSSTLTGPNSPLHF
-	-	TRBV14	TRBJ2-2	TGTGCCAGCAGCCAAGACTCGACCGGGGAGCTGTTTTTT	CASSQDSTGELFF
-	-	TRBV6-1	TRBJ1-6	TGTGCCAGCAGTGAAAATTCACCCCTCCACTTT	CASSENSPLHF
once	-	TRBV19	TRBJ1-5	TGTGCCACCTCCCGGGGGATGGTTCAGCCCCAGCATTTT	CATSRGMVQPQHF
-	TRBD1	TRBV7-2	TRBJ2-7	TGTGCCAGCAGAAAAGGGACAGGGTTCCCTTCTTTC	CASRKGTGFPSF
-	TRBD2	TRBV7-3	TRBJ2-3	TGTGCCAGCAGCAAATATGGACTAGCGGGGGAAATTAGCACAGATACGCAGTATTTT	CASSKYGLAGEISTDTQYF
-	-	TRBV28	TRBJ2-1	TGTGCCAGCAGCCTTGGAAGGCAGAATGAGCAGTTCTTC	CASSLGRQNEQFF
-	-	TRBV4-2	TRBJ2-3	TGTGCCAGCAGCCAAGCGGGCGGGGCGGGAGATACGCAGTATTTT	CASSQAGGAGDTQYF
-	TRBD1	TRBV2	TRBJ1-6	TGTGCCAGCAGTGAAGTATCCAGGGGGGCAAATAATTCACCCCTCCACTTT	CASSEVSRGANNSPLHF
-	-	TRBV19	TRBJ1-2	TGTGCCAGTAGTCCAGGACAGAGCTACTATGGCTACACCTTC	CASSPGQSYYGYTF
-	-	TRBV5-1	TRBJ2-5	TGCGCCAGCAGCTCGGGCTTTCAGGGGCAAGAGACCCAGTACTTC	CASSSGFQGQETQYF
-	-	TRBV7-6	TRBJ2-3	TGTGCCAGCAGCCCTCCTAGCACAGATACGCAGTATTTT	CASSPPSTDTQYF
-	-	TRBV11-3	TRBJ2-1	TGTGCCAGCAGCCCCCCAACGCAGAGCAATGAGCAGTTCTTC	CASSPPTQSNEQFF
-	-	TRBV5-5	TRBJ1-6	TGTGCCAGCAGCTTGGATGGAGGGGATAATTCACCCCTCCACTTT	CASSLDGGDNSPLHF
-	-	TRBV13	TRBJ1-1	TGTGCCAGCAGCCTAACACAGAACACTGAAGCTTTCTTT	CASSLTQNTEAFF
-	TRBD1	TRBV5-8	TRBJ1-1	TGTGCCAGCAGCTTGTACGGGACAGGGGCTGAAGCTTTCTTT	CASSLYGTGAEAFF
-	-	TRBV6-6	TRBJ2-1	TGTGCCAGCAGCCTTATGGTGGAGCAGTTCTTC	CASSLMVEQFF
-	-	TRBV7-2	TRBJ1-5	TGTGCCAGCAGCTCTACGGACAAAATCCCGGGGCCCCAGCATTTT	CASSSTDKIPGPQHF
once	TRBD2	TRBV4-1	TRBJ2-7	TGCGCCAGCAGCCAAGATATGGCGGGGAGGGACTACGAGCAGTACTTC	CASSQDMAGRDYEQYF
-	TRBD1	TRBV4-2	TRBJ1-2	TGTGCCAGCAGCCCTCAGGACAGGGGAGATCGTGGCTACACCTTC	CASSPQDRGDRGYTF
-	TRBD1	TRBV7-2	TRBJ1-1	TGTGCCAGCAGCTCCAACAGAGGGACAGGCACTGAAGCTTTCTTT	CASSSNRGTGTEAFF